These 25 T cell receptor beta chains were all obtained from the same sample, sequenced in a study of CD8 T cells in ankylosing spondylitis. TCRdb reprocessed the 5' RACE reads with MiXCR, giving one entry per CDR3 protein. The data contain more than 250,000 distinct CDR3 sequences, around 10% of them singletons. The sequencing sample was made of blood, either unsorted or a sorted T cell fraction (not recorded which). These receptors were obtained from a female donor with ankylosing spondylitis or in good health (not recorded which).

This clonotype was found many times. The V and J genes are TRBV11-2 and TRBJ2-7, with 7 bases fitting TRBD2. V lost 5 bases and J lost 5; bases outside the gene matches: 9. The germline CDR1 and CDR2 sequences are SGHAT and FQNNGV. CDR3 length: 14 residues. CDR3 sequence: CASSPPGGRHEQYF. CDR3 sequence (DNA): TGTGCCAGCAGCCCCCCGGGGGGTAGACACGAGCAGTACTTC.

This clonotype was recorded at least ten times. The chain uses TRBV5-1 and TRBJ2-5; TRBD2 agrees at 10 bases. The length of the CDR3 is 17 residues. The junction had 8 bases not matched to a gene; V was cut back by 2 bases and J by 1 base. Per germline, CDR1 SGHRS and CDR2 YFSETQ. CDR3 nucleotide sequence: TGCGCCAGCAGCTTATTAGCGGGAGGTAAATCCCAAGAGACCCAGTACTTC. Encoded protein: CASSLLAGGKSQETQYF.

This clonotype was detected ten times or more. The V and J genes are TRBV6-6 and TRBJ2-5; perhaps TRBD2 as D (5 bases). V was cut by 6 bases and J by 5 bases, with 10 bases left in between. Looked up from germline, CDR1 is MNHNY and CDR2 is SVGAGI (reference sequence). CDR3 size: 12 residues. The CDR3 loop reads CASRLTGETQYF. CDR3 nucleotide sequence: TGTGCCAGCAGACTTACGGGGGAGACCCAGTACTTC.

In its sample, this clonotype was seen many times. This chain links TRBV5-6 with TRBJ2-7, with D possibly matching TRBD1 (5 bases). The germline CDR1 and CDR2 sequences are SGHDT and YYEEEE. The CDR3 extends over 15 amino acids. V was shortened by 3 bases and J by 1 base, with 14 bases between the two germline ends. This chain's CDR3 is CASSSGPRVSYEQYF. Written as DNA, the CDR3 is TGTGCCAGCAGCTCGGGCCCCAGGGTATCCTACGAGCAGTACTTC.

There are many counts of this clonotype. The V call is TRBV5-5, the J call TRBJ1-2; 7 nucleotides line up with TRBD1. This CDR3 region has 15 residues. The V segment lost 0 bases and the J segment 6 bases; nucleotides outside the gene matches: 8. Germline-derived CDR1 and CDR2 are SGHKS and YYEKEE (reference sequence). The CDR3 loop is CASSLAGWQGDGYTF. The CDR3 coding sequence is TGTGCCAGCAGCTTGGCCGGGTGGCAGGGGGATGGCTACACCTTC.

This clonotype was seen ten or more times. The V call is TRBV25-1, the J call TRBJ1-2; no definite D call. V lost 6 bases and J 2 bases, leaving 10 bases between the germline ends. The CDR3 sequence is 13 residues long. In germline, CDR1 is MGHDK, CDR2 SYGVNS. The CDR3 sequence is CASRGSANYGYTF. DNA of the CDR3: TGTGCCAGCAGGGGATCAGCGAACTATGGCTACACCTTC.

This clonotype was seen a handful of times. The chain couples TRBV21-1 to TRBJ2-7; TRBD1 is the table's D call and was not checked against the DNA. TRBV21-1 is a pseudogene. This CDR3 is built from 18 residues. The chain's CDR3 is CASSKVNTGRAGKHEQYF. DNA for the CDR3: TGTGCCAGCAGCAAAGTAAACACAGGTAGGGCAGGGAAACACGAGCAGTACTTC.

This clonotype was seen a few times. This chain connects TRBV10-3 to TRBJ2-7; the D gene is possibly TRBD2 (5 bases). The V gene's germline CDR1 is ENHRY and CDR2 SYGVKD. The CDR3 contains 15 residues. CDR3 amino acids: CALSVEPAEAYEQYF. In DNA form, the CDR3 reads TGTGCTTTGTCCGTGGAGCCAGCGGAAGCCTACGAGCAGTACTTC.

This clonotype showed up many times. J is TRBJ2-7 and V is TRBV7-8; TRBD1 matches 8 bases. V dropped 6 bases and J dropped 1; count of bases not matched to a gene: 8. Germline V gene sequence: CDR1 SGHVS, CDR2 FQNEAQ. This CDR3 has 15 amino acids. DNA for the CDR3: TGTGCCAGCAGACCCTTGGGACAGGCTTCCTACGAGCAGTACTTC. It encodes CASRPLGQASYEQYF.

This clonotype was seen repeatedly, ten times or more. This chain links TRBV5-1 with TRBJ2-1; 9 nucleotides match TRBD1. The CDR3 loop spans 15 amino acids. The V segment lost 4 bases and the J segment 7 bases; nucleotides outside the gene matches: 9. Germline V gene data show CDR1 as SGHRS and CDR2 as YFSETQ. In DNA, the CDR3 is TGCGCCAGCAGCCCGGACCCGGGACAGGGAAATGAGCAGTTCTTC. Residues: CASSPDPGQGNEQFF.

V and J are TRBV11-2 and TRBJ2-7; 11 positions match TRBD2. The V and J ends lost 2 bases and 0 bases, in that order; junction bases with no gene match: 9. Germline CDR1 is SGHAT and CDR2 is FQNNGV. The CDR3 has 18 residues. CDR3 region: CASSLMPTGTSGSYEQYF. CDR3 nucleotide sequence: TGTGCCAGCAGCTTAATGCCTACCGGGACTAGCGGCTCCTACGAGCAGTACTTC.

This clonotype was observed a few times. V is TRBV5-1 and J is TRBJ2-1; TRBD2 matches at 7 bases. The CDR3 spans 14 residues. Germline CDR1 and CDR2: SGHRS and YFSETQ. Trimming cost V 4 bases and J 6 bases; bases outside gene matches: 7. CDR3: CASSPAGVINEQFF. The CDR3 nucleotides are TGCGCCAGCAGCCCGGCGGGAGTAATCAATGAGCAGTTCTTC.

This clonotype has ten or more counts. The rearrangement joins TRBV4-1 to TRBJ1-1; D is possibly TRBD1 (6 bases). The length of the CDR3 is 17 residues. Germline V CDR1 and CDR2: MGHRA, YSYEKL. The V gene lost 8 bases and the J gene lost 2 bases, with 24 bases spanning the gap. The CDR3 bases are TGCGCCAGCGGAACCGGGGGGGCGAGAGGATTAAACACTGAAGCTTTCTTT. Its translation is CASGTGGARGLNTEAFF.

At least ten counts were recorded for this clonotype. The chain couples TRBV5-1 to TRBJ2-5; 8 nucleotides line up with TRBD1. This CDR3 spans 14 amino acids. V was clipped by 5 bases and J by 4 bases; unmatched bases: 7. The germline V gene encodes CDR1 SGHRS and CDR2 YFSETQ. The CDR3 nucleotides read TGCGCCAGCAGTAAGGACAGGGAAGGAGAGACCCAGTACTTC. This encodes CASSKDREGETQYF.

The chain couples TRBV7-3 to TRBJ2-3; the match to TRBD1 covers 8 bases. Trimming cost V 0 bases and J 6 bases; bases outside gene matches: 2. The CDR3 consists of 14 residues. Germline V gene lookup returns CDR1 SGHTA and CDR2 FQGTGA. As DNA, the CDR3 is TGTGCCAGCAGCTTAACAGGACAGGGCGATACGCAGTATTTT. It yields the protein CASSLTGQGDTQYF. The entire variable domain, with the rest obtained from reference TRBV7-3 and TRBJ2-3, is as follows: GAGVSQTPSNKVTEKGKYVELRCDPISGHTALYWYRQSLGQGPEFLIYFQGTGAADDSGLPNDRFFAVRPEGSVSTLKIQRTERGDSAVYLCASSLTGQGDTQYFGPGTRLTVL.

V and J are TRBV5-1 and TRBJ2-7; TRBD1 or TRBD2 may be the D gene (5 bases each). V was cut by 3 bases and J by 0 bases, with 10 bases left in between. CDR3 length: 14 amino acids. The germline V gene encodes CDR1 SGHRS and CDR2 YFSETQ. Here the CDR3 DNA reads TGCGCCAGCAGCTCTGGGGGTCCCTCCTACGAGCAGTACTTC. Its translation: CASSSGGPSYEQYF.

Many counts were recorded for this clonotype. The chain recombines TRBV5-1 with TRBJ1-1; no clear D gene. The V gene's germline CDR1 is SGHRS and CDR2 YFSETQ. V was trimmed by 8 bases and J by 5 bases, leaving 22 bases between them. The CDR3 runs to 15 residues. CDR3 residues: CASSPSLAARTEAFF. CDR3 nucleotide sequence: TGCGCCAGTTCCCCAAGTTTAGCGGCGAGGACTGAAGCTTTCTTT.

Comments on this clonotype: A read error may be the cause here, since a much bigger clone is one base away. The CDR3 bases are TGCAGTGCCCCCTGGGGGAATGGCGACACCTTC. This encodes CSAPWGNGDTF. The chain has TRBV20-1 and TRBJ1-2, with D tentatively TRBD1 (5 bases). This CDR3 is 11 amino acids long. CDR1 and CDR2 (germline): DFQATT, SNEGSKA (reference sequence).

This CDR3 is CASSQPPGLAPSYEQYF. The CDR3 DNA follows: TGCGCCAGCAGCCAACCGCCCGGACTAGCACCCTCCTACGAGCAGTACTTC. The chain carries TRBV4-1 and TRBJ2-7; TRBD2 aligns across 8 bases. Looked up from germline, CDR1 is MGHRA and CDR2 is YSYEKL. V shed 2 bases and J 0 bases; nucleotides not matched to a gene: 9. The CDR3 covers 17 residues.

This clonotype showed up just a few times. The gene calls are TRBV20-1 and TRBJ2-5, with D uncertain. The CDR3 length is 13 residues. Trimming took off 5 bases at V and 7 bases at J, with 17 bases between the two ends. Germline V gene lookup returns CDR1 DFQATT and CDR2 SNEGSKA (reference sequence). CDR3 in amino acids: CSAEPRTPGTQYF. DNA of the CDR3: TGCAGTGCTGAACCGAGGACCCCTGGGACCCAGTACTTC.

This clonotype showed up just a few times. The chain links TRBV4-2 to TRBJ2-3; D not certain. The CDR3 has 14 amino acids. V dropped 4 bases and J dropped 6 bases, with 14 bases sitting between them. Looked up from germline, CDR1 is LGHNA and CDR2 is YNFKEQ. The CDR3 coding sequence is TGTGCCAGCAGCCCATCCCACGGCCGCGATACGCAGTATTTT. Protein sequence: CASSPSHGRDTQYF.

The rearrangement joins TRBV24-1 to TRBJ2-2; unclear D gene. The V gene's germline CDR1 is KGHDR and CDR2 SFDVKD. Trimming removed 3 bases at V and 1 base at J, with 5 bases between. The CDR3 totals 14 residues. CDR3 DNA sequence: TGTGCCACCAGTGATGGTAGGAACACCGGGGAGCTGTTTTTT. It translates to CATSDGRNTGELFF.

This clonotype has a count of ten or more. This chain uses TRBV28 with TRBJ1-2, with D uncertain. Trimming cost V 4 bases and J 4 bases, with 13 bases left between them. The CDR3 runs to 14 residues. Germline V gives CDR1 MDHEN, CDR2 SYDVKM. CDR3 region: CASSSSETSYGYTF. Written as DNA, the CDR3 is TGTGCCAGCAGTTCCTCGGAGACTAGCTATGGCTACACCTTC.

This clonotype occurred many times. This rearrangement joins TRBV9 to TRBJ1-3; D gene unclear. Trimming pared 0 bases from V and 2 bases from J, leaving 6 bases between. Germline values: CDR1 SGDLS, CDR2 YYNGEE. CDR3 length: 14 amino acids. This CDR3 is CASSVESAGNTIYF. The CDR3 nucleotides are TGTGCCAGCAGCGTAGAGTCAGCTGGAAACACCATATATTTT. Filled out from reference TRBV9 and TRBJ1-3, the complete variable domain reads DSGVTQTPKHLITATGQRVTLRCSPRSGDLSVYWYQQSLDQGLQFLIQYYNGEERAKGNILERFSAQQFPDLHSELNLSSLELGDSALYFCASSVESAGNTIYFGEGSWLTVV.

The CDR3 coding sequence is TGTGCCAGCTCACCATTGCCCGGAGACAAGGGGAACAATGAGCAGTTCTTC. Its protein is CASSPLPGDKGNNEQFF. This chain uses TRBV18 with TRBJ2-1; D is perhaps TRBD1 (5 bases). Trimming cost V 2 bases and J 5 bases, with 19 bases left between them. The CDR3 has 17 residues. The V gene's germline CDR1 is KGHSH and CDR2 LQKENI.